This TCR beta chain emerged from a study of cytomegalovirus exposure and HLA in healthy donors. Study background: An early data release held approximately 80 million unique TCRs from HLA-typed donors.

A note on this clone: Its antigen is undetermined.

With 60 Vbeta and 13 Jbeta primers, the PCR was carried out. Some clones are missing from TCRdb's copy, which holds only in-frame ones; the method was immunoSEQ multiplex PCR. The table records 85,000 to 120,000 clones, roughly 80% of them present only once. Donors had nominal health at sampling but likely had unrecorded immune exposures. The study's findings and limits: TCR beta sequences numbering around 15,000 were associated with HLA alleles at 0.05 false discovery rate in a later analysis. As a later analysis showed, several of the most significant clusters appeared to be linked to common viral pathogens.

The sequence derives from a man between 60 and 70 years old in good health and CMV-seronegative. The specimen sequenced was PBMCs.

CDR3 sequence reads: CASSQDEGQQPQHF. The CDR3 nucleotides read TGCGCCAGCAGCCAAGATGAAGGACAGCAGCCCCAGCATTTT. The chain joins TRBV4-3 to TRBJ1-5; a possible D gene is TRBD1 (6 bases). This CDR3 contains 14 residues. V was cut by 0 bases and J by 7 bases, with 10 bases left in between. Germline values: CDR1 LGHNA, CDR2 YSLEER.